Listed below are T cell receptor beta chains from one sample, sequenced in a study of cytomegalovirus exposure and HLA in healthy donors. Some clones are missing from TCRdb's copy, which holds only in-frame ones; the method was immunoSEQ multiplex PCR. The sample has roughly 120,000 clones; 73% are singletons. The sequencing input was PBMCs. The receptor source for this set is a woman aged 40-49 years in good health and CMV-seronegative. CDR3s leave out the opening cysteine and the closing phenylalanine or tryptophan.

CDR3	V	J
ASSQSTRTGEQF	TRBV4-3	TRBJ2-1
ASSIGGGLAGDTQY	TRBV19	TRBJ2-3
ASSPNPQGNTEAF	TRBV7-3	TRBJ1-1
ASSLDGGGDTQY	TRBV5-1	TRBJ2-3
ASSLSPGVIYEQY	TRBV27	TRBJ2-7
ASSVDGILDTGELF	TRBV9	TRBJ2-2
ASKTLASYTGELF	TRBV2	TRBJ2-2
ASRVGGGGEQY	TRBV6-6	TRBJ2-7
ASSYRIPGHIYGYT	TRBV6-5	TRBJ1-2
ASSPRFGETNEKLF	TRBV18	TRBJ1-4
ASNPRGTGGYGYT	TRBV6-5	TRBJ1-2
ASRLALFDSFYEQY	TRBV6-6	TRBJ2-7
AISNVPGHHSGNTIY	TRBV10-3	TRBJ1-3
AISESTRSDQETQY	TRBV10-3	TRBJ2-5
ASSPPAGKVHEAF	TRBV7-9	TRBJ1-1
AISEQLTSGYPNEQY	TRBV10-3	TRBJ2-7
ASSLRTGVNEKLF	TRBV5-1	TRBJ1-4
ASSKSGQPGQPQH	TRBV21-1	TRBJ1-5
ASSQAGLGAF	TRBV4-3	TRBJ1-1
ASSPGQGRTGELF	TRBV7-3	TRBJ2-2
ATLDRGGRKNKNIQY	TRBV19	TRBJ2-4
ASSLVETGDEQY	TRBV7-9	TRBJ2-7
ASSTGLAGADTQY	TRBV11-2	TRBJ2-3
ASSIQGPGDEQF	TRBV19	TRBJ2-1
ASSLGTPRGAQH	TRBV28	TRBJ1-5
ASSLWVGGQETQY	TRBV13	TRBJ2-5
ASSLQGDTDTQY	TRBV5-6	TRBJ2-3
AIKGTSGTDTQY	TRBV10-3	TRBJ2-3
ASGPGTDTQY	TRBV12-5	TRBJ2-3